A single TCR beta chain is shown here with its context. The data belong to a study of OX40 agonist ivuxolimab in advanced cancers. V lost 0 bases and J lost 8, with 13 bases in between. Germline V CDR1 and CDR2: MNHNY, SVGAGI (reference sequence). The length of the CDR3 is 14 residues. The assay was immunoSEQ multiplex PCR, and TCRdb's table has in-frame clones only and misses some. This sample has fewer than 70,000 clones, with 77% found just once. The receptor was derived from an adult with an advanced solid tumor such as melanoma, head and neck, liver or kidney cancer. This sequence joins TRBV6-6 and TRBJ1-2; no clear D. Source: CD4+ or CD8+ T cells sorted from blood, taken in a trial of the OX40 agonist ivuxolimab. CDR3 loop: CASSYSNSPEGYTF. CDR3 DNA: TGTGCCAGCAGTTACTCGAACAGCCCGGAGGGCTACACCTTC.